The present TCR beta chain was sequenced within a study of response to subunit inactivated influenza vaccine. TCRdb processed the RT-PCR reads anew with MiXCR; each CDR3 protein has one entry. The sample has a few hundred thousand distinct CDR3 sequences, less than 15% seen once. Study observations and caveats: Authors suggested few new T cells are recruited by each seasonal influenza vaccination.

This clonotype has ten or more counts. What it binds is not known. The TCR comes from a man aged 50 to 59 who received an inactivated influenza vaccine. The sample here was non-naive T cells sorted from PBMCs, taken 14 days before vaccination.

The CDR3 sequence is CASSRLGLASYEQYF. DNA for the CDR3: TGTGCCAGCAGCCGTCTCGGACTAGCGAGCTACGAGCAGTACTTC. The chain employs TRBV12-3 or TRBV12-4 and TRBJ2-7; 9 bases agree with TRBD2. CDR3 length: 15 residues. V shed 6 bases and J 3 bases; nucleotides not matched to a gene: 9.